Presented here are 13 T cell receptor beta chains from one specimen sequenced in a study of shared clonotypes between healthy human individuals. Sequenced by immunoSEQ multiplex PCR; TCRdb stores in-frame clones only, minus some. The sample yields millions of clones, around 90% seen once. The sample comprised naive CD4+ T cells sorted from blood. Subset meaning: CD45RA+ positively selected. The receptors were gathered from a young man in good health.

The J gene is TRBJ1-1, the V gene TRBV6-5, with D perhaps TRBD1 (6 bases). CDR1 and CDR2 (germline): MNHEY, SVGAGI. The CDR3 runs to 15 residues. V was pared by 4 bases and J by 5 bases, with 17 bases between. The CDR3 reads CASSSRTVTRTEAFF. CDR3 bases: TGTGCCAGCAGTTCCAGGACAGTAACAAGGACTGAAGCTTTCTTT.

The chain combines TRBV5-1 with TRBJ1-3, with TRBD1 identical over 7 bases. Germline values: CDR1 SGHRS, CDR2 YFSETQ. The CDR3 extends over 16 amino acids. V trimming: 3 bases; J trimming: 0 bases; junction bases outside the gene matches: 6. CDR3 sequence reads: CASSYGQAPSGNTIYF. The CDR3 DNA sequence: TGCGCCAGCAGCTATGGACAGGCCCCCTCTGGAAACACCATATATTTT. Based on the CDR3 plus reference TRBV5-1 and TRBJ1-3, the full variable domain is KAGVTQTPRYLIKTRGQQVTLSCSPISGHRSVSWYQQTPGQGLQFLFEYFSETQRNKGNFPGRFSGRQFSNSRSEMNVSTLELGDSALYLCASSYGQAPSGNTIYFGEGSWLTVV.

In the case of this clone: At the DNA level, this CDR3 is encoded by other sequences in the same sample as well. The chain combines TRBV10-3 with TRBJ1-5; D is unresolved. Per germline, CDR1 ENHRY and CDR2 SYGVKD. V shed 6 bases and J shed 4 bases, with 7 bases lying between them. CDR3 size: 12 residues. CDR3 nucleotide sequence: TGTGCCATCAGCGGGGAGAATCAGCCCCAGCATTTT. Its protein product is CAISGENQPQHF.

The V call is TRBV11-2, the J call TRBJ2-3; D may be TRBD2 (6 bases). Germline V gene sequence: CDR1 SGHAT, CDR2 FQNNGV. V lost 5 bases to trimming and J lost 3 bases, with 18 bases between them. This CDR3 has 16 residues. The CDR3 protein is CASSRGGAQGTDTQYF. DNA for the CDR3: TGTGCCAGCAGCCGAGGAGGGGCGCAAGGGACAGATACGCAGTATTTT.

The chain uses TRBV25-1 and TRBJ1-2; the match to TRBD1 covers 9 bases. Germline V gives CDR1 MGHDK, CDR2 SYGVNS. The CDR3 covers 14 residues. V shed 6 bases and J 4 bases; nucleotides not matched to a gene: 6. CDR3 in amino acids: CASRRTGEAYGYTF. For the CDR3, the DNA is TGTGCCAGCAGGCGGACAGGGGAGGCCTATGGCTACACCTTC.

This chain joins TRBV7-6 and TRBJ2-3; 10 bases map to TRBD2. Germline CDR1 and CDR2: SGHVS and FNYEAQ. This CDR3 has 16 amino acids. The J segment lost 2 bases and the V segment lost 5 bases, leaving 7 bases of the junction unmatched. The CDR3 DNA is TGTGCCAGCAGCGTTAGCGGGGGGACGTACACAGATACGCAGTATTTT. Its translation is CASSVSGGTYTDTQYF. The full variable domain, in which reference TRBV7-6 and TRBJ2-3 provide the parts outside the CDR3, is GAGVSQSPRYKVTKRGQDVALRCDPISGHVSLYWYRQALGQGPEFLTYFNYEAQQDKSGLPNDRFSAERPEGSISTLTIQRTEQRDSAMYRCASSVSGGTYTDTQYFGPGTRLTVL.

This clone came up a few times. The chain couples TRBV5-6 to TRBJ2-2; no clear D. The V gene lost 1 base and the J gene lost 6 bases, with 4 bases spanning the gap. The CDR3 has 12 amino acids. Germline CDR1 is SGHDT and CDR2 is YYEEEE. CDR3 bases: TGTGCCAGCAGCTTGAAGCCCGGGGAGCTGTTTTTT. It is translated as CASSLKPGELFF.

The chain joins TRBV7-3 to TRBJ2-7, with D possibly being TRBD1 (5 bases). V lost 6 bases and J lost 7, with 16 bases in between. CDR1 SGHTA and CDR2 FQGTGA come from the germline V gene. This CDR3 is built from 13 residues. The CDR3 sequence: CASSWGPGREQYF. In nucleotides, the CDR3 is TGTGCCAGCAGTTGGGGCCCAGGTCGTGAGCAGTACTTC. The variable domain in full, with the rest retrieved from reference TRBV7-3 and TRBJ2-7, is GAGVSQTPSNKVTEKGKYVELRCDPISGHTALYWYRQSLGQGPEFLIYFQGTGAADDSGLPNDRFFAVRPEGSVSTLKIQRTERGDSAVYLCASSWGPGREQYFGPGTRLTVT.

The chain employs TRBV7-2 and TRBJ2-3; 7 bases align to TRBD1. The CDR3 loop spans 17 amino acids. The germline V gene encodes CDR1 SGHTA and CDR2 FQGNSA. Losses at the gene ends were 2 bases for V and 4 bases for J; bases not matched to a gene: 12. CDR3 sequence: CASSLWYRGNTADTQYF. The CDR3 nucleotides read TGTGCCAGCAGCTTATGGTACAGGGGTAATACGGCAGATACGCAGTATTTT.

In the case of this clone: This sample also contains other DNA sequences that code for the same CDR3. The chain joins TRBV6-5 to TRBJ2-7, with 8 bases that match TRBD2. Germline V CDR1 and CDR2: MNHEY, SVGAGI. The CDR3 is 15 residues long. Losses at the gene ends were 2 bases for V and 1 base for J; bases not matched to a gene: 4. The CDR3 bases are TGTGCCAGCAGTTACGGACTAGCCGGGTCCTACGAGCAGTACTTC. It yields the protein CASSYGLAGSYEQYF.

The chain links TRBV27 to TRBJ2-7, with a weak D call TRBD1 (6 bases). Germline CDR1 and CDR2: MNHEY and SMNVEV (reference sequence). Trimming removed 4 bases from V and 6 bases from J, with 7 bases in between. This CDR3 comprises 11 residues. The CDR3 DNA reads TGTGCCAGCAGTTCCAGGGGCGAGCAGTACTTC. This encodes CASSSRGEQYF.

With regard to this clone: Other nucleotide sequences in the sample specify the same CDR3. CDR3 protein: CASSLGTSGYNEQFF. DNA of the CDR3: TGTGCCAGCAGCTTGGGGACTAGCGGCTACAATGAGCAGTTCTTC. The chain couples TRBV7-2 to TRBJ2-1; TRBD2 aligns across 11 bases. The CDR3 length is 15 residues. The J segment lost 3 bases and the V segment lost 3 bases, leaving 1 base of the junction unmatched. Germline values: CDR1 SGHTA, CDR2 FQGNSA.

The CDR3 loop is CASSSQNGGGGQPQHF. The CDR3 region has the DNA TGTGCCAGCAGCTCCCAGAACGGGGGTGGGGGTCAGCCCCAGCATTTT. The chain carries TRBV7-2 and TRBJ1-5; a weak D match, TRBD1 (5 bases). The CDR3 has 16 residues. Germline lookup yields CDR1 SGHTA and CDR2 FQGNSA. V shed 4 bases and J shed 6 bases, with 19 bases lying between them.